Listed below are T cell receptor beta chains from one sample, sequenced in a study of technical replicates of blood from a handful of donors. Assay used: immunoSEQ multiplex PCR; TCRdb lists only in-frame clones, some missing. In the table there are more than 90,000 clones, around 95% of which are singletons. Sequenced material: T cells isolated from PBMCs. These receptors were collected from a human donor in good health. The CDR3 runs from the conserved cysteine through the conserved F or W. Each record gives: J gene, clone size, D gene, V gene, CDR3 DNA, CDR3 protein. The D gene is left open where the match is weak. Expanded clones are given a class, and other clones once, few, many or no size at all.

TRBJ2-7 | NA | TRBD2 | TRBV6-1 | TGTGCCAGCAGTGGGTGGCGGGAGGACTCCTACGAGCAGTACTTC | CASSGWREDSYEQYF
TRBJ2-1 | NA | TRBD1 | TRBV5-4 | TGTGCCAGCATAGGACAGGGTAATGAGCAGTTCTTC | CASIGQGNEQFF
TRBJ2-2 | NA | TRBD2 | TRBV18 | TGTGCCAGCTCTATCGCTTGGGGACTAGCCAGCACCGGGGAGCTGTTTTTT | CASSIAWGLASTGELFF
TRBJ2-3 | NA | TRBD2 | TRBV5-1 | TGCGCCAGCAGCTTGGAGGGCGGGACTAGCGGGAGCACAGATACGCAGTATTTT | CASSLEGGTSGSTDTQYF
TRBJ1-1 | NA | NA | TRBV7-9 | TGTGCCAGCAGCTTACAGCCAGGGATAGTTTTGAACACTGAAGCTTTCTTT | CASSLQPGIVLNTEAFF
TRBJ2-7 | NA | NA | TRBV4-2 | TGTGCCAGCAGCCAAATGGGGGACTTCCCTAAGTCCGCTTCCTACGAGCAGTACTTC | CASSQMGDFPKSASYEQYF
TRBJ2-2 | NA | TRBD2 | TRBV5-4 | TGTGCCAGCAGCTTGAGTTTGGGGGGGACCGGGGAGCTGTTTTTT | CASSLSLGGTGELFF
TRBJ1-4 | NA | TRBD1 | TRBV7-9 | TGTGCCAGCAGCCGCCGTCCGGGACAGGGGAATGAAAAACTGTTTTTT | CASSRRPGQGNEKLFF
TRBJ2-3 | NA | TRBD2 | TRBV12-5 | TGTGCTAGTGGTTTAGGGCTAGCGGGAAGCACAGATACGCAGTATTTT | CASGLGLAGSTDTQYF
TRBJ2-2 | NA | NA | TRBV10-2 | TGCGCCAGCAGTGGCCGAGGCGGGATGGGGACCGGGGAGCTGTTTTTT | CASSGRGGMGTGELFF
TRBJ2-5 | NA | TRBD1 | TRBV5-1 | TGCGCCAGCAGCCCGGGGGACAGGGGGTACAGAGAGACCCAGTACTTC | CASSPGDRGYRETQYF
TRBJ2-1 | once | TRBD2 | TRBV9 | TGTGCCAGCAGCAGCGGGAGTGGGAGTGAGCAGTTCTTC | CASSSGSGSEQFF
TRBJ2-7 | NA | TRBD2 | TRBV11-2 | TGTGCCAGCAGCTGGAGCGGGAGCTACGAGCAGTACTTC | CASSWSGSYEQYF
TRBJ1-3 | NA | NA | TRBV18 | TGTGCCAGCTCACCAAACGAGGCCACCTCTGGAAACACCATATATTTT | CASSPNEATSGNTIYF
TRBJ2-7 | NA | NA | TRBV7-9 | TGTGCCAGCAGCTTAGCGATAGGGGAAGGTTACGAGCAGTACTTC | CASSLAIGEGYEQYF
TRBJ2-5 | NA | NA | TRBV5-6 | TGTGCCAGCAGCTTGCGGCGGTTATACCAAGAGACCCAGTACTTC | CASSLRRLYQETQYF
TRBJ1-1 | NA | NA | TRBV30 | TGTGCCTGGAGTGCGGATCGGGAACTCTTTGAAGCTTTCTTT | CAWSADRELFEAFF
TRBJ2-7 | NA | NA | TRBV6-1 | TGTGCCAGCAATTGGGACTTATCCTCCTACGAGCAGTACTTC | CASNWDLSSYEQYF
TRBJ2-7 | once | NA | TRBV19 | TGTGCCAGTAGTCGGGCGGGATCCAACTACGAGCAGTACTTC | CASSRAGSNYEQYF
TRBJ1-4 | NA | TRBD1 | TRBV6-5 | TGTGCCAGCAGAAAGGGACAGGTGAATGAAAAACTGTTTTTT | CASRKGQVNEKLFF
TRBJ1-2 | NA | NA | TRBV9 | TGTGCCAGCAGCCGGACAGATTATGGCTACACCTTC | CASSRTDYGYTF
TRBJ1-2 | NA | NA | TRBV9 | TGTGCCAGCAGCGTAGGGGCGGGGGCTCCAAAGGGCTACACCTTC | CASSVGAGAPKGYTF
TRBJ2-1 | few | TRBD1 | TRBV7-9 | TGTGCCAGCAGTATACCTGGGGACAGGGGTTCCCAGTTCTTC | CASSIPGDRGSQFF
TRBJ2-1 | NA | NA | TRBV7-3 | TGTGCCAGCAGCTCTCCCTCTATTGGTGAGCAGTTCTTC | CASSSPSIGEQFF
TRBJ1-5 | NA | NA | TRBV29-1 | TGCAGCGTGGATAGCGGGACGGATAATCAGCCCCAGCATTTT | CSVDSGTDNQPQHF
TRBJ2-2 | NA | TRBD2 | TRBV10-3 | TGTGCCATCAGTGCTAGCGGTAACACCGGGGAGCTGTTTTTT | CAISASGNTGELFF
TRBJ2-3 | NA | NA | TRBV7-2 | TGTGCCAGCAGCTTGCGAGATACGCAGTATTTT | CASSLRDTQYF
TRBJ1-3 | NA | NA | TRBV6-5 | TGTGCCAGCAGTTATATCTTGGGGCCTGGAAACACCATATATTTT | CASSYILGPGNTIYF
TRBJ2-1 | NA | TRBD2 | TRBV7-9 | TGTGCCAGCAGCTTAACGGGACTAGCTGGGCATGAGCAGTTCTTC | CASSLTGLAGHEQFF
TRBJ2-5 | NA | TRBD2 | TRBV18 | TGTGCCAGCTCACCGGGAAGGGGACTAGCGGGAGGAGGTCAAGAGACCCAGTACTTC | CASSPGRGLAGGGQETQYF
TRBJ2-5 | NA | NA | TRBV6-1 | TGTGCCAGCAGTGAAATCCGGGGGAAGCAAGAGACCCAGTACTTC | CASSEIRGKQETQYF
TRBJ1-5 | NA | NA | TRBV27 | TGTGCCAGCAGTTTACTTGGGGGCGGTGAGCCCCAGCATTTT | CASSLLGGGEPQHF
TRBJ2-7 | NA | NA | TRBV27 | TGTGCCAGCAGCTCCCCCTGGAGCTCCTACGAGCAGTACTTC | CASSSPWSSYEQYF
TRBJ1-1 | NA | NA | TRBV19 | TGTGCCAGTAATTATGGGCCAGGGGAAGACAACACTGAAGCTTTCTTT | CASNYGPGEDNTEAFF
TRBJ2-7 | NA | NA | TRBV7-9 | TGTGCCAGCAGCCTATACGAAGAGCAGTACTTC | CASSLYEEQYF
TRBJ1-5 | NA | TRBD1 | TRBV19 | TGTGCCACGGGACAGTCAAGCAATCAGCCCCAGCATTTT | CATGQSSNQPQHF
TRBJ2-1 | NA | TRBD2 | TRBV6-1 | TGTGCCAGCAGTGCACTAGCGGGAGATCTCAATGAGCAGTTCTTC | CASSALAGDLNEQFF
TRBJ2-5 | NA | TRBD2 | TRBV19 | TGTGCCAGTAGTCCAGGACTAGCGGTCCAAGAGACCCAGTACTTC | CASSPGLAVQETQYF
TRBJ2-5 | NA | NA | TRBV13 | TGTGCCAGCAGCCGTACAGGGCGACGGTACCAAGAGACCCAGTACTTC | CASSRTGRRYQETQYF
TRBJ1-4 | NA | NA | TRBV29-1 | TGCAGCGGAGGAGGTCGGACAGAAGGCGAAAAACTGTTTTTT | CSGGGRTEGEKLFF
TRBJ2-7 | once | NA | TRBV5-1 | TGCGCCAGCAGCTTGGCAGGGGCTGGCTATTACGAGCAGTACTTC | CASSLAGAGYYEQYF
TRBJ2-5 | NA | NA | TRBV7-3 | TGTGCCAGCAGCTTAGACTTAGAGACCCAGTACTTC | CASSLDLETQYF
TRBJ2-7 | NA | TRBD1 | TRBV5-1 | TGCGCCAGCAGCCTGACAGGGTACGAGCAGTACTTC | CASSLTGYEQYF
TRBJ2-7 | NA | TRBD1 | TRBV7-2 | TGTGCCAGCAGCTTAGCGGGACAGTCCTACGAGCAGTACTTC | CASSLAGQSYEQYF